Below, 21 T cell receptor beta chains from the same sample are listed, as sequenced in a study of T cells in women clearing cervical HPV infection listed by TCRdb under 2018. Receptor libraries were prepared by the immunoSEQ multiplex PCR assay. TCRdb took over this immuneACCESS table, retaining in-frame rearrangements with V and J assigned. Such tables are incomplete; in checked studies, under half of the missing clones stem from an unresolved V gene, and the remainder is unexplained. This sample's listing comprises about 36,000 clones. Of the sample, roughly 4% falls within the top ten clones. Sequences were obtained from blood buffy coat. Receptors were obtained from a woman aged 18-69 years with a cervical HPV16 infection that either progressed to CIN3+ or cleared (not recorded which).

A note on this clone: The read terminates 3 residues ahead of where the CDR3 ends, so the germline J gene completes it. This chain joins TRBV6-1 and TRBJ2-2; maybe TRBD1 (6 bases). Germline lookup yields CDR1 MNHNS and CDR2 SASEGT. CDR3 length equals 16 residues. The V gene lost 4 bases and the J gene lost 4 bases, with 16 bases spanning the gap. The CDR3 loop reads CASSATTGRPTGELFF. Incomplete CDR3 DNA: TGTGCCAGCAGTGCTACTACAGGGCGGCCCACCGGGGAG.

Of note for this clone: The DNA ends 3 residues before the CDR3 does, and the rest of the CDR3 is filled in from the germline J gene. This chain uses TRBV20-1 with TRBJ2-7, with 7 bases identical to TRBD1. CDR1 is DFQATT and CDR2 is SNEGSKA in the germline V gene (reference sequence). The V and J ends lost 4 bases and 5 bases, in that order; junction bases with no gene match: 8. The CDR3 loop spans 13 amino acids. The CDR3 DNA, read in part, is TGCAGTGCTACTCCCGGGACAGCTAACGAG. It translates to CSATPGTANE. The full CDR3 protein is CSATPGTANEQYF.

Points on this clone: The read ends 3 residues before the CDR3 terminus; that terminus is restored from the germline J gene. The chain joins TRBV29-1 to TRBJ1-2, with 8 bases identical to TRBD1. There are 13 residues in the CDR3. The germline V gene encodes CDR1 SQVTM and CDR2 ANQGSEA. The J segment lost 3 bases and the V segment lost 3 bases, leaving 3 bases of the junction unmatched. The CDR3 region is CSVDAGGDYGYTF. CDR3 DNA (partial): TGCAGCGTTGACGCAGGGGGCGACTATGGC.

As for this clone: The read ends 3 residues shy of where the CDR3 ends; the end is completed using the germline J gene. The V gene is TRBV27, the J gene TRBJ2-7; TRBD1 aligns across 11 bases. This CDR3 has 15 residues. Losses at the gene ends were 2 bases for V and 2 bases for J; bases not matched to a gene: 2. In germline, CDR1 is MNHEY, CDR2 SMNVEV (reference sequence). The CDR3 bases that were read are TGTGCCAGCAGTTTAAAGGGACAGGGGGCCTACGAG. Translated, it gives CASSLKGQGAYE. The full CDR3 sequence reads CASSLKGQGAYEQYF.

The chain's CDR3 is CASKRDRGAGYTF. The covered CDR3 bases are TGCGCCAGCAAGCGGGACAGGGGCGCGGGC. The rearrangement uses TRBV10-1 and TRBJ1-2, with TRBD1 identical over 10 bases. The missing CDR3 end, 3 residues past where the read stops, is filled in from the germline J gene. The CDR3 extends over 13 amino acids. In germline, CDR1 is WNHNN, CDR2 SYGVQD (reference sequence).

Remarks on this clone: Sequencing ends 3 residues short of the CDR3 end; the germline J gene provides the rest. This chain links TRBV7-3 with TRBJ2-2; 7 bases are a match to TRBD1. Germline V gene lookup returns CDR1 SGHTA and CDR2 FQGTGA. The CDR3 runs 15 residues. Trimming at V came to 4 bases and at J to 6 bases, leaving 8 bases not matched to a gene. The sequenced part of the CDR3 DNA is TGTGCCAGCAGCTCAGCAGGGGGATCGGCCGGGGAG. This codes for CASSSAGGSAGE. The full CDR3 reads CASSSAGGSAGELFF.

In regard to this clone: The read terminates 3 residues before the CDR3 end, so the remaining end is supplied by the germline J gene. The chain couples TRBV6-2 or TRBV6-3 to TRBJ1-3, with D tentatively TRBD1 (5 bases). The length of the CDR3 is 13 residues. Germline assignment: CDR1 MNHEY and CDR2 SVGEGT. CDR3 DNA (partial): TGTGCCAGCACCTCGGGACTGCCTCAGCCC. Residues: CASTSGLPQP. In full, the CDR3 is CASTSGLPQPIYF.

On this clone itself: The read is 3 residues too short to cover the CDR3 end, so that end is filled in from the germline J gene. V usage is TRBV7-8 and J usage is TRBJ2-5; D may be TRBD1 (5 bases). CDR1 SGHVS and CDR2 FQNEAQ come from the germline V gene. The CDR3 runs 16 residues. With 5 bases removed from V and 0 bases from J, the gap between germline ends came to 16 bases. This CDR3 is CASSHAGQYNQETQYF. Partial CDR3 DNA: TGTGCCAGCAGCCACGCAGGGCAATATAACCAAGAGACC.

Comment on this clone: The read finishes 3 residues shy of the CDR3 end, and the germline J gene is used to complete it. This sequence joins TRBV29-1 and TRBJ1-5; 9 nucleotides agree with TRBD1. The germline CDR1 and CDR2 sequences are SQVTM and ANQGSEA. The CDR3 extends over 13 amino acids. J gave up 4 bases and V 6 bases, and 4 bases lay outside the gene matches. The chain's CDR3 is CSVLTGGNQPQHF. The covered CDR3 bases are TGCAGCGTGCTGACAGGGGGTAATCAGCCC.

With regard to this clone: The read finishes 3 residues shy of the CDR3 end, and the germline J gene is used to complete it. This chain uses TRBV5-6 with TRBJ2-7, with 9 bases lining up with TRBD1. Germline loops: CDR1 SGHDT, CDR2 YYEEEE. The V and J ends lost 4 bases and 6 bases, in that order; junction bases with no gene match: 8. The CDR3 runs to 14 residues. CDR3 DNA (partial): TGTGCCAGCAGCCCAACAGGGGGCGAGGGCGAG. Translating it yields CASSPTGGEGE. The entire CDR3 sequence reads CASSPTGGEGEQYF.

With respect to this clone: The CDR3 end lies 3 residues beyond the end of the read and is filled in from the germline J gene. V gene TRBV5-5 combines with J gene TRBJ1-6, with 7 bases that match TRBD1. The CDR3 is made up of 15 amino acids. V lost 4 bases, J lost 6 bases, and 7 bases stayed unmatched. CDR1 is SGHKS and CDR2 is YYEKEE in the germline V gene (reference sequence). The CDR3 protein is CASSQNTGVNSPLHF. CDR3 bases read: TGTGCCAGCAGCCAAAATACAGGGGTTAATTCACCC.

As regards this clone: The CDR3 is cut off 3 residues early in the read; its end comes from the germline J gene. This chain links TRBV5-1 with TRBJ2-3; 8 bases line up with TRBD2. V gave up 4 bases and J gave up 1 base; unmatched junction bases: 5. Per germline, CDR1 SGHRS and CDR2 YFSETQ. The CDR3 contains 15 residues. The sequenced CDR3 bases are TGCGCCAGCAGCCCCGGGGGGGCCGGCACAGATACG. Amino acids: CASSPGGAGTDT. The entire CDR3 protein is CASSPGGAGTDTQYF.

As for this clone: The read comes to an end 3 residues before the CDR3 does, leaving the germline J gene to fill in the end. The rearrangement links TRBV6-2 or TRBV6-3 to TRBJ2-7; D call uncertain. The CDR3 runs to 12 residues. V lost 7 bases, J lost 3 bases, and 10 bases lay in between. Germline V CDR1 and CDR2: MNHEY, SVGEGT. The CDR3 loop is CASKDSLYEQYF. The sequenced CDR3 bases are TGTGCCAGCAAAGACTCCCTCTACGAG.

Note on this clone: The junction does not match germline at one end; this may be a read error. The read comes to an end 3 residues before the CDR3 does, leaving the germline J gene to fill in the end. The J gene is TRBJ2-7, the V gene TRBV4-2; unclear D gene. This CDR3 has 14 residues. The V gene's germline CDR1 is LGHNA and CDR2 YNFKEQ. Incomplete CDR3 DNA: TGCGCCAGCAGCCAAGAACCCAGAACCTACGAG. Translation: CASSQEPRTYE. The whole CDR3 protein reads CASSQEPRTYEQYF.

The covered CDR3 bases are TGCAGTGCTAGGGAGGGTAGCGCCACAGATACG. It codes for CSAREGSATDT. Given in full, the CDR3 is CSAREGSATDTQYF. The V call is TRBV20-1, the J call TRBJ2-3; D perhaps matches TRBD2 (6 bases). The read finishes 3 residues shy of the CDR3 end, and the germline J gene is used to complete it. The germline V gene has CDR1 DFQATT and CDR2 SNEGSKA (reference sequence). CDR3 length equals 14 residues. V gave up 3 bases and J gave up 2 bases, with 12 bases separating them.

Concerning this clone: The sequence runs out 3 residues before the end of the CDR3; the remainder is reconstructed from the germline J gene. The genes are TRBV10-3 and TRBJ2-4; D tentatively reads TRBD1 or TRBD2 (5 bases each). V was cut by 2 bases and J by 1 base, with 12 bases left in between. The CDR3 consists of 16 residues. Germline CDR1 reads ENHRY; CDR2 reads SYGVKD. The CDR3 loop reads CAISEVAGSAKNIQYF. The CDR3 bases that were read are TGTGCCATCAGTGAGGTGGCAGGGAGTGCCAAAAACATT.

The CDR3 here is CSARDERTGGWQPQHF. The sequenced CDR3 bases are TGCAGTGCTAGAGATGAAAGGACAGGGGGGTGGCAGCCC. This rearrangement joins TRBV20-1 to TRBJ1-5; 10 nucleotides match TRBD1. The read ends 3 residues shy of where the CDR3 ends; the end is completed using the germline J gene. This CDR3 comprises 16 residues. The trim removed 0 bases at V and 7 bases at J, leaving 9 bases unmatched. Germline V gene data show CDR1 as DFQATT and CDR2 as SNEGSKA (reference sequence).

Concerning this clone itself: Read sequence stops 3 residues before the CDR3 end, and the germline J gene provides the missing end. The gene calls are TRBV28 and TRBJ2-3; D is unresolved. CDR1 is MDHEN and CDR2 is SYDVKM in the germline V gene. The CDR3 has 13 amino acids. Trimming cost V 6 bases and J 5 bases, with 12 bases left between them. The sequenced part of the CDR3 DNA is TGTGCCAGCAGAGGCTACTATGAAGATACG. Amino acids: CASRGYYEDT. The full-length CDR3 reads as CASRGYYEDTQYF.

A remark on this clone: The read gets to within 3 residues of the CDR3 end, and the germline J gene fills in the rest. The genes are TRBV2 and TRBJ1-1; a possible D gene is TRBD1 (5 bases). CDR1 and CDR2 from the germline V gene are SNHLY and FYNNEI. Trimming shortened V by 7 bases and J by 4 bases, and 13 bases separated the two germline ends. This CDR3 spans 13 amino acids. The CDR3 DNA, read in part, is TGTGCCAGCAAAACGGGGGTGGGCACTGAA. It specifies CASKTGVGTE. The CDR3 in full is CASKTGVGTEAFF.

As to this clone: The DNA ends 3 residues before the CDR3 does, and the rest of the CDR3 is filled in from the germline J gene. The V gene is TRBV6-2 or TRBV6-3, the J gene TRBJ2-3, with TRBD1 as a possible D gene (6 bases). V shed 5 bases and J shed 8 bases, with 14 bases lying between them. The V gene's germline CDR1 is MNHEY and CDR2 SVGEGT. The CDR3 is 13 residues long. CDR3 loop: CASSEGVWGTQYF. Partial CDR3 DNA: TGTGCCAGCAGTGAGGGGGTTTGGGGTACG.

Note on this clone: The read comes to an end 3 residues before the CDR3 does, leaving the germline J gene to fill in the end. This sequence joins TRBV5-6 and TRBJ1-1, with 11 positions matching TRBD1. This CDR3 has 15 amino acids. The germline V gene has CDR1 SGHDT and CDR2 YYEEEE. With 4 bases clipped from V and 5 bases from J, the junction kept 7 bases outside the gene matches. Incomplete CDR3 DNA: TGTGCCAGCAGCCTAGGACAGGGGGCGCGAACTGAA. This encodes CASSLGQGARTE. The complete CDR3 protein is CASSLGQGARTEAFF.